This entry lists 9 T cell receptor beta chains sequenced from one sample in a study of cytomegalovirus exposure and HLA in healthy donors. The PCR employed 60 Vbeta primers together with 13 Jbeta primers. Method: immunoSEQ multiplex PCR; TCRdb's copy keeps in-frame clones and lacks some. Of approximately 110,000 clones in the sample, 73% were seen once. The sequenced sample consisted of PBMCs. The source of these receptors is a woman aged 40 to 55 in good health and CMV-seronegative.

The chain carries TRBV5-8 and TRBJ1-1; the D is unclear. Germline loops: CDR1 SGHTS, CDR2 YDEGEE. This CDR3 is 13 amino acids long. Trimming left V 2 bases short and J 1 base short, with 6 bases between. The CDR3 loop reads CASSLSKNTEAFF. CDR3 bases: TGTGCCAGCAGCTTATCAAAGAACACTGAAGCTTTCTTT.

The CDR3 loop reads CASSPGTSTGELFF. The CDR3 DNA reads TGTGCCAGCAGCCCTGGGACTAGCACCGGGGAGCTGTTTTTT. The chain uses TRBV5-4 and TRBJ2-2; 8 positions match TRBD2. V dropped 4 bases and J dropped 4; count of bases not matched to a gene: 3. The germline CDR1 and CDR2 sequences are SGHNT and YYREEE (reference sequence). This CDR3 is 14 amino acids long.

The chain recombines TRBV10-3 with TRBJ2-6; a weak D match, TRBD1 (7 bases). Trimming took off 6 bases at V and 0 bases at J, with 15 bases between the two ends. The CDR3 has 17 amino acids. Germline CDR1 and CDR2: ENHRY and SYGVKD. CDR3 nucleotides: TGTGCCATCAGGGCGGGACAGATACCCTCTGGGGCCAACGTCCTGACTTTC. Its protein is CAIRAGQIPSGANVLTF.

The chain has TRBV7-9 and TRBJ1-4; the D gene is possibly TRBD1 (5 bases). In germline, CDR1 is SEHNR, CDR2 FQNEAQ (reference sequence). V was trimmed by 5 bases and J by 7 bases, leaving 17 bases between them. The CDR3 runs 15 residues. The CDR3 spells CASSPTSGAGEKLFF. The CDR3 nucleotides read TGTGCCAGCAGCCCTACAAGCGGGGCTGGTGAAAAACTGTTTTTT.

The rearrangement links TRBV5-4 to TRBJ2-7; 7 bases align to TRBD2. Per germline, CDR1 SGHNT and CDR2 YYREEE (reference sequence). The CDR3 is 15 amino acids. V was pared by 5 bases and J by 1 base, with 9 bases of the junction left unmatched. The CDR3 DNA reads TGTGCCAGCAGGGCTCTAGCGGAAGGATCCTACGAGCAGTACTTC. It specifies CASRALAEGSYEQYF.

The J gene is TRBJ1-6, the V gene TRBV27, with D unclear. CDR3 length: 15 residues. In germline, CDR1 is MNHEY, CDR2 SMNVEV (reference sequence). V lost 3 bases, J lost 5 bases, and 11 bases lay in between. The CDR3 here is CASSFRNADNSPLHF. The CDR3, as DNA: TGTGCCAGCAGTTTCAGAAATGCGGATAATTCACCCCTCCACTTT.

J is TRBJ2-5 and V is TRBV5-6, with 9 nucleotides matching TRBD1. The ends lost 2 bases at V and 5 bases at J; junction bases unmatched: 4. The CDR3 has 14 residues. Germline V CDR1 and CDR2: SGHDT, YYEEEE. The CDR3 is CASSFPTGGETQYF. CDR3 nucleotides: TGTGCCAGCAGCTTCCCGACAGGGGGGGAGACCCAGTACTTC.

The chain employs TRBV7-2 and TRBJ2-1, with D hard to call. V shed 2 bases and J shed 0 bases, with 8 bases lying between them. CDR1 SGHTA and CDR2 FQGNSA come from the germline V gene. CDR3 length equals 15 residues. Here the CDR3 DNA reads TGTGCCAGCAGCTTATCGACACGCTCCTACAATGAGCAGTTCTTC. This encodes CASSLSTRSYNEQFF.

The chain recombines TRBV5-1 with TRBJ2-2, with a possible D match to TRBD2 (6 bases). Looked up from germline, CDR1 is SGHRS and CDR2 is YFSETQ. Trimming left V 0 bases short and J 0 bases short, with 9 bases between. The CDR3 loop spans 16 amino acids. The DNA for the CDR3 is TGCGCCAGCAGCTTGGGGCTAGCGCCGAACACCGGGGAGCTGTTTTTT. Its translation: CASSLGLAPNTGELFF.